The 18 T cell receptor beta chains below all came from one sample that was sequenced in a study of T cells after yellow fever vaccination. TCRdb passed the 5' RACE reads through MiXCR, listing each CDR3 protein once. Of approximately 110,000 distinct CDR3 sequences in the sample, 7.4% were seen once. The sample in question was CD4+ T cells sorted from PBMCs, obtained around 10 days after the first yellow fever vaccination. Receptors were obtained from a man younger than 35 who received the YFV17D yellow fever vaccine.

Ten or more counts support this clonotype. The genes are TRBV5-1 and TRBJ2-4, with D perhaps assigned TRBD1 or TRBD2 (5 bases each). The germline V and J ends were trimmed by 7 bases and 2 bases, with 16 bases remaining between them. CDR1 and CDR2 (germline): SGHRS, YFSETQ. This CDR3 spans 15 amino acids. Written as DNA, the CDR3 is TGCGCCAGCTCCCCTGGAGGACATTCCAAAAACATTCAGTACTTC. It encodes CASSPGGHSKNIQYF.

This clonotype showed up just a few times. The V gene is TRBV29-1, the J gene TRBJ2-3; 7 positions match TRBD2. Per germline, CDR1 SQVTM and CDR2 ANQGSEA. CDR3 length: 12 residues. The junction had 9 bases not matched to a gene; V was cut back by 7 bases and J by 8 bases. The CDR3 loop is CSATPTGGTQYF. The CDR3 DNA is TGCAGCGCCACACCGACGGGGGGTACGCAGTATTTT.

This clonotype has ten or more counts. The rearrangement uses TRBV5-1 and TRBJ2-3; 10 bases are a match to TRBD2. Trimming removed 4 bases from V and 4 bases from J; junction bases left unmatched: 9. CDR1 is SGHRS, CDR2 YFSETQ, per germline. The CDR3 loop spans 16 amino acids. CDR3 nucleotides: TGCGCCAGCAGCCTCATTAGCGGGGGGCTGTCAGATACGCAGTATTTT. Encoded protein: CASSLISGGLSDTQYF.

This clonotype was counted at least ten times. V is TRBV7-6 and J is TRBJ2-3, with D perhaps TRBD2 (5 bases). V lost 7 bases and J lost 1, with 15 bases in between. Germline values: CDR1 SGHVS, CDR2 FNYEAQ. This CDR3 spans 15 amino acids. DNA for the CDR3: TGTGCCAGCAACCGACTTCCCGGGGGCACAGATACGCAGTATTTT. This codes for CASNRLPGGTDTQYF.

This clonotype has a count of ten or more. The J gene is TRBJ1-4, the V gene TRBV7-9, with TRBD1 matching over 7 bases. Germline V CDR1 and CDR2: SEHNR, FQNEAQ (reference sequence). V was pared by 5 bases and J by 5 bases, with 17 bases of the junction left unmatched. The CDR3 consists of 18 residues. CDR3 amino acids: CASSRGTPNRGENEKLFF. CDR3 nucleotide sequence: TGTGCCAGCAGCCGAGGGACACCTAACAGGGGCGAGAATGAAAAACTGTTTTTT.

Notes on this clonotype: One end of the junction is discordant with germline, which a read error may explain. The gene calls are TRBV5-1 and TRBJ2-1; unclear D gene. This CDR3 comprises 12 residues. Germline loops: CDR1 SGHRS, CDR2 YFSETQ. The DNA for the CDR3 is TGCGCCAACAGCTTGGTTGCGGCTGAGCAGTTCTTC. Residues: CANSLVAAEQFF. The full variable domain, with the rest looked up from reference TRBV5-1 and TRBJ2-1, is KAGVTQTPRYLIKTRGQQVTLSCSPISGHRSVSWYQQTPGQGLQFLFEYFSETQRNKGNFPGRFSGRQFSNSRSEMNVSTLELGDSALYLCANSLVAAEQFFGPGTRLTVL.

In its sample, this clonotype was seen many times. J is TRBJ2-7 and V is TRBV5-1; TRBD1 matches 10 bases. This CDR3 region has 14 residues. J gave up 5 bases and V 5 bases, and 7 bases lay outside the gene matches. Germline CDR1 is SGHRS and CDR2 is YFSETQ. The CDR3 here is CASRVGTGDDEQYF. The CDR3 region has the DNA TGCGCCAGCAGGGTCGGGACAGGGGACGACGAGCAGTACTTC.

In the case of this clonotype: With a much larger clone just one base away, this may be a read error. This chain uses TRBV18 with TRBJ2-5, with 8 bases that match TRBD1. The CDR3 length is 13 residues. V lost 7 bases, J lost 3 bases, and 4 bases stayed unmatched. Germline CDR1 and CDR2: KGHSH and LQKENI. The CDR3 here is CASLQGQEETQYF. The CDR3 nucleotides are TGTGCCAGCTTACAGGGACAGGAAGAGACCCAGTACTTC.

This clonotype was counted at least ten times. The chain combines TRBV7-2 with TRBJ2-1; 7 bases agree with TRBD2. The trim removed 4 bases at V and 7 bases at J, leaving 10 bases unmatched. The CDR3 totals 15 residues. In germline, CDR1 is SGHTA, CDR2 FQGNSA. Here the CDR3 reads CASSSPPLAANEQFF. CDR3 coding DNA: TGTGCCAGCAGCTCGCCACCGCTAGCGGCTAATGAGCAGTTCTTC.

The V gene is TRBV11-2, the J gene TRBJ2-3; TRBD1 or TRBD2 may be the D gene (5 bases each). The CDR3 extends over 12 amino acids. V was clipped by 5 bases and J by 8 bases, with 11 bases between them. The germline V gene encodes CDR1 SGHAT and CDR2 FQNNGV. DNA for the CDR3: TGTGCCAGCAGCCAGGGACGGGGTACGCAGTATTTT. It codes for CASSQGRGTQYF.

A remark on this clonotype: This may stem from a read error, because a much larger clone lies one nucleotide away. The rearrangement joins TRBV5-4 to TRBJ2-7; TRBD1 agrees at 8 bases. This CDR3 is built from 13 residues. CDR1 is SGHNT, CDR2 YYREEE, per germline (reference sequence). With 1 base clipped from V and 5 bases from J, the junction kept 2 bases outside the gene matches. CDR3 residues: CASSLKGQDEQYV. The CDR3 DNA sequence: TGTGCCAGCAGCTTGAAGGGACAGGACGAGCAGTACGTC.

This clonotype was observed a handful of times. This chain connects TRBV7-2 to TRBJ1-5; D is uncertain. This CDR3 comprises 16 residues. Trimming cost V 4 bases and J 1 base, with 14 bases left between them. Germline loops: CDR1 SGHTA, CDR2 FQGNSA. The CDR3 sequence: CASSSSAGGSNQPQHF. The CDR3 DNA sequence: TGTGCCAGCAGCTCGAGCGCCGGTGGCAGCAATCAGCCCCAGCATTTT.

This clonotype turned up a few times. V gene TRBV20-1 combines with J gene TRBJ1-4; no reliable D call. V was pared by 5 bases and J by 3 bases, with 13 bases between. This CDR3 contains 14 residues. Germline CDR1 reads DFQATT; CDR2 reads SNEGSKA (reference sequence). This CDR3 reads CSAAHEEANEKLFF. CDR3 nucleotides: TGCAGTGCTGCCCACGAGGAGGCTAATGAAAAACTGTTTTTT.

J is TRBJ2-3 and V is TRBV27; a weak D match, TRBD2 (5 bases). This CDR3 has 12 amino acids. Germline loops: CDR1 MNHEY, CDR2 SMNVEV (reference sequence). Trimming removed 7 bases from V and 6 bases from J, with 11 bases in between. The CDR3 DNA reads TGTGCCAGCACCGGGGTAGGGGATACGCAGTATTTT. It codes for CASTGVGDTQYF.

This clonotype was counted a few times. The chain links TRBV4-3 to TRBJ1-4; D unclear. The germline V and J ends were trimmed by 0 bases and 11 bases, with 4 bases remaining between them. This CDR3 contains 11 residues. CDR1 and CDR2 from the germline V gene are LGHNA and YSLEER. The CDR3 region has the DNA TGCGCCAGCAGCCAAGATCGGAAACTGTTTTTT. Translating it yields CASSQDRKLFF.

This chain links TRBV5-5 with TRBJ2-1; no reliable D call. V lost 0 bases to trimming and J lost 12 bases, with 16 bases between them. The V gene's germline CDR1 is SGHKS and CDR2 YYEKEE (reference sequence). This CDR3 contains 14 residues. CDR3 loop: CASSLADPRSGQFF. The DNA for the CDR3 is TGTGCCAGCAGCTTGGCAGATCCCAGGTCGGGGCAGTTCTTC.

This clonotype was counted at least ten times. The chain is built from TRBV20-1 and TRBJ1-2; 7 nucleotides agree with TRBD1. V dropped 5 bases and J dropped 4; count of bases not matched to a gene: 10. The germline V gene has CDR1 DFQATT and CDR2 SNEGSKA (reference sequence). The CDR3 totals 14 residues. CDR3 sequence: CSASRQGLFYGYTF. The CDR3 DNA is TGCAGTGCTTCACGACAGGGACTATTCTATGGCTACACCTTC.

This clonotype was counted at least ten times. The V gene is TRBV3-1, the J gene TRBJ2-7; D is ambiguous. Germline V gene data show CDR1 as LGHDT and CDR2 as YNNKEL (reference sequence). The CDR3 contains 13 residues. The V end was cut by 1 base, the J end by 6 bases, with 10 bases between. The chain's CDR3 is CASSQGQPGEQYF. CDR3 DNA sequence: TGTGCCAGCAGCCAAGGTCAGCCTGGCGAGCAGTACTTC.